Listed below are T cell receptor beta chains from one sample, sequenced in a study of cytotoxic CD8 clonotypes in ibrutinib-treated CLL. Assay used: immunoSEQ multiplex PCR; TCRdb lists only in-frame clones, some missing. The sample lists around 250,000 clones; around 70% were seen once. The sample consisted of PBMCs, taken after 24 months of ibrutinib treatment. These TCRs come from a human donor with chronic lymphocytic leukemia. Each CDR3 is given with its conserved first and last residue. The D gene is left open where the match is weak. Size is omitted from some rows. Given values are once, few, many or a class for expanded clones.

CDR3aa: CASSPQRSVFQETQYF; CDR3nt: TGTGCCAGCAGCCCGCAACGTAGCGTGTTCCAAGAGACCCAGTACTTC; j_gene: TRBJ2-5; v_gene: TRBV27; d_gene: NA; abundance: NA
CDR3aa: CASSLRPTSGRLVGELFF; CDR3nt: TGTGCCAGCAGCTTACGTCCAACTAGCGGGAGGCTTGTCGGGGAGCTGTTTTTT; j_gene: TRBJ2-2; v_gene: TRBV11-1; d_gene: TRBD2; abundance: NA
CDR3aa: CASSVRDRQETQYF; CDR3nt: TGTGCCAGCTCAGTTCGGGACAGGCAAGAGACCCAGTACTTC; j_gene: TRBJ2-5; v_gene: TRBV18; d_gene: TRBD1; abundance: few
CDR3aa: CSVVRGGQGTDTQYF; CDR3nt: TGCAGCGTTGTAAGAGGAGGACAGGGCACAGATACGCAGTATTTT; j_gene: TRBJ2-3; v_gene: TRBV29-1; d_gene: TRBD1; abundance: NA
CDR3aa: CASSRSGPSLYNEQFF; CDR3nt: TGCGCCAGCAGCCGCAGCGGACCGAGCTTATACAATGAGCAGTTCTTC; j_gene: TRBJ2-1; v_gene: TRBV4-1; d_gene: NA; abundance: few
CDR3aa: CASSVWKGTYEQYF; CDR3nt: TGTGCCAGCAGTGTTTGGAAGGGAACCTACGAGCAGTACTTC; j_gene: TRBJ2-7; v_gene: TRBV28; d_gene: NA; abundance: NA
CDR3aa: CASSLDSGIGEQYF; CDR3nt: TGCGCCAGCAGCTTGGATTCAGGGATCGGGGAGCAGTACTTC; j_gene: TRBJ2-7; v_gene: TRBV5-1; d_gene: NA; abundance: NA
CDR3aa: CASSLVTRELFF; CDR3nt: TGTGCCAGCAGCCTAGTTACGAGGGAGCTGTTTTTT; j_gene: TRBJ2-2; v_gene: TRBV28; d_gene: NA; abundance: NA
CDR3aa: CASSIPPGSYNEQFF; CDR3nt: TGTGCCAGTAGTATCCCACCAGGGAGCTACAATGAGCAGTTCTTC; j_gene: TRBJ2-1; v_gene: TRBV19; d_gene: NA; abundance: few
CDR3aa: CAIRIAGPGRDEQFF; CDR3nt: TGTGCCATCAGGATAGCGGGACCCGGCAGGGATGAGCAGTTCTTC; j_gene: TRBJ2-1; v_gene: TRBV10-3; d_gene: TRBD2; abundance: few
CDR3aa: CATEKREGDEQFF; CDR3nt: TGTGCCACCGAAAAGCGGGAGGGAGATGAGCAGTTCTTC; j_gene: TRBJ2-1; v_gene: TRBV2; d_gene: TRBD2; abundance: NA
CDR3aa: CASSSLAGGWNEQFF; CDR3nt: TGTGCCAGTAGTAGCCTAGCGGGAGGGTGGAATGAGCAGTTCTTC; j_gene: TRBJ2-1; v_gene: TRBV19; d_gene: TRBD2; abundance: NA
CDR3aa: CASSPNRGPLRNQPQHF; CDR3nt: TGTGCCAGCAGCCCGAACCGGGGGCCGCTACGTAATCAGCCCCAGCATTTT; j_gene: TRBJ1-5; v_gene: TRBV7-9; d_gene: NA; abundance: few
CDR3aa: CASSLVAGQPQHF; CDR3nt: TGTGCCAGCAGTTTAGTGGCAGGACAGCCCCAGCATTTT; j_gene: TRBJ1-5; v_gene: TRBV27; d_gene: NA; abundance: NA
CDR3aa: CASSRDPQETQYF; CDR3nt: TGCGCCAGCAGCCGAGACCCTCAAGAGACCCAGTACTTC; j_gene: TRBJ2-5; v_gene: TRBV4-1; d_gene: NA; abundance: NA
CDR3aa: CASSSRTSVSTGELFF; CDR3nt: TGTGCCAGCAGCTCCCGGACTAGCGTTAGCACCGGGGAGCTGTTTTTT; j_gene: TRBJ2-2; v_gene: TRBV11-2; d_gene: TRBD2; abundance: NA
CDR3aa: CASSLGALNEQFF; CDR3nt: TGTGCCAGCAGCTTAGGGGCCCTCAATGAGCAGTTCTTC; j_gene: TRBJ2-1; v_gene: TRBV7-9; d_gene: NA; abundance: once
CDR3aa: CASSLWTSGTGELFF; CDR3nt: TGTGCCAGCAGCCTATGGACTAGCGGGACCGGGGAGCTGTTTTTT; j_gene: TRBJ2-2; v_gene: TRBV11-2; d_gene: TRBD2; abundance: NA
CDR3aa: CASKKGGTGRGLGEQFF; CDR3nt: TGTGCCAGTAAGAAGGGTGGAACAGGGAGGGGCCTCGGTGAGCAGTTCTTC; j_gene: TRBJ2-1; v_gene: TRBV19; d_gene: NA; abundance: NA
CDR3aa: CASSQLRGSYEQYF; CDR3nt: TGTGCCAGCAGCCAGCTGCGGGGATCCTACGAGCAGTACTTC; j_gene: TRBJ2-7; v_gene: TRBV6-6; d_gene: NA; abundance: NA
CDR3aa: CASSEAREEEAFF; CDR3nt: TGTGCCAGCAGTGAAGCCCGGGAGGAAGAAGCTTTCTTT; j_gene: TRBJ1-1; v_gene: TRBV6-1; d_gene: NA; abundance: NA
CDR3aa: CASSRGADEQYF; CDR3nt: TGCGCCAGCAGCCGGGGGGCCGACGAGCAGTACTTC; j_gene: TRBJ2-7; v_gene: TRBV5-1; d_gene: NA; abundance: NA
CDR3aa: CASEDRAGEQYF; CDR3nt: TGTGCCAGCGAGGACAGGGCAGGAGAGCAGTACTTC; j_gene: TRBJ2-7; v_gene: TRBV9; d_gene: TRBD1; abundance: NA
CDR3aa: CAISRTGVEVEQYF; CDR3nt: TGTGCCATCAGTCGGACAGGGGTAGAGGTCGAGCAGTACTTC; j_gene: TRBJ2-7; v_gene: TRBV10-3; d_gene: TRBD1; abundance: NA
CDR3aa: CASSTGGRTQYF; CDR3nt: TGTGCCAGCAGTACGGGAGGGCGGACCCAGTACTTC; j_gene: TRBJ2-5; v_gene: TRBV27; d_gene: TRBD2; abundance: once
CDR3aa: CASPEFRTGVGDYGYTF; CDR3nt: TGTGCCAGCCCCGAATTCAGGACAGGGGTCGGGGACTATGGCTACACCTTC; j_gene: TRBJ1-2; v_gene: TRBV2; d_gene: TRBD1; abundance: NA
CDR3aa: CASSPRGVAGGPGEQYF; CDR3nt: TGTGCCAGCAGTCCCCGGGGGGTAGCGGGAGGGCCGGGCGAGCAGTACTTC; j_gene: TRBJ2-7; v_gene: TRBV28; d_gene: TRBD2; abundance: NA